This T cell receptor beta chain is drawn from a study of identical twins. Using its own MiXCR run on the 5' RACE reads, TCRdb lists one record per CDR3 protein. The repertoire holds 250,000 to 350,000 distinct CDR3 sequences, with roughly 9.8% as singletons. Overall study results and limits: Weaker excess twin sharing was seen among beta out-of-frame sequences. Memory repertoires showed no such pattern, whereas abundant cord blood beta clonotypes carried fewer insertions. Model-predicted out-of-frame TCR alpha sharing fell below observed values in monozygotic twins.

In the case of this clonotype: Its antigen is unknown.

The CDR3 has 12 amino acids. V dropped 4 bases and J dropped 5 bases, with 9 bases sitting between them. CDR1 is SGHNT and CDR2 is YYREEE in the germline V gene (reference sequence). These data were also filed under a second study, of yellow fever vaccine responses in identical twins. That paper adds: It has been reported that, in twins, the vaccine T cell response seemed partly convergent and partly personalized.

The sample was CD8+ T cells sorted from blood. This receptor was identified in a woman between 18 and 30 years old in good health. The rearrangement links TRBV5-4 to TRBJ2-5; D tentatively reads TRBD1 or TRBD2 (5 bases each). The CDR3 DNA reads as TGTGCCAGCAGCCCAGGGAGCGAGACCCAGTACTTC. This codes for CASSPGSETQYF.